This entry concerns a single TCR beta chain. Antigen specificity is unknown. Time point reported: newly diagnosed GD, antithyroid drugs for less than 3 months. Following extraction of RNA from PBMCs, that RNA was used to make the TCR library. Peripheral blood, about 10 milliliters per patient, was collected in EDTA tubes. This sample was included in a study of regulatory T cells in long-lasting Graves disease. As for the study in general: Those Graves' patients who were newly diagnosed had been on antithyroid drugs under 3 months. Findings and limits, study-wide: Persistent disease showed a preference for TRBV28, TRBJ1-2 and TRBJ2-5.

V gave up 3 bases and J gave up 0 bases, with 6 bases separating them. The CDR3 sequence is 14 residues long. CDR1 SGHRS and CDR2 YFSETQ come from the germline V gene. Arm-PCR of CDR3 regions with iRepertoire HTBI primers generated TCR beta libraries. TCRdb re-derived calls from the multiplex PCR reads in MiXCR, one entry per CDR3 protein. The sample consists of some 460,000 distinct CDR3 sequences, 16% of them appearing once. These data were also reused for a study on T cells in Graves' hyperthyroidism and ophthalmopathy. That paper adds: Peripheral blood also featured most of the thyroid clonotypes expanded above 0.001.

The rearrangement joins TRBV5-1 to TRBJ2-2, with no clear D. Source: peripheral blood mononuclear cells (PBMCs), taken at new diagnosis, from a patient treated with antithyroid drugs. This clonotype was obtained from a man aged 40-49 years with Graves disease. The CDR3 bases are TGCGCCAGCAGCTACCAATCGAACACCGGGGAGCTGTTTTTT. It yields the protein CASSYQSNTGELFF.